The 7 T cell receptor beta chains in this list originate from one sample, sequenced in a study of identical twins. TCRdb passed the 5' RACE reads through MiXCR, listing each CDR3 protein once. The sample lists 250,000 or so distinct CDR3 sequences, 12% occurring once. This same sample was also taken into another study, of yellow fever vaccine responses in identical twins.

The specimen sequenced was memory (CD45RO+) T cells sorted from blood. The receptors shown here come from a woman between 18 and 30 years old in good health.

In its sample, this clonotype was seen many times. The V call is TRBV7-2, the J call TRBJ2-1; perhaps TRBD2 as D (5 bases). CDR1 SGHTA and CDR2 FQGNSA come from the germline V gene. Trimming stripped 1 base from V and 10 bases from J, with 14 bases between. The CDR3 extends over 14 amino acids. The CDR3 DNA sequence: TGTGCCAGCAGCTTAGACAGCGGCCATCGGGAGCAGTTCTTC. Residues: CASSLDSGHREQFF.

This clonotype was recorded a few times. V gene TRBV6-1 combines with J gene TRBJ2-7; D unresolved. Germline CDR1 reads MNHNS; CDR2 reads SASEGT. This CDR3 has 15 residues. Trimming took off 5 bases at V and 0 bases at J, with 14 bases between the two ends. The CDR3 spells CASSPQRVASYEQYF. CDR3 DNA sequence: TGTGCCAGCAGTCCACAAAGGGTAGCCTCCTACGAGCAGTACTTC.

This clonotype was counted at least ten times. V usage is TRBV29-1 and J usage is TRBJ2-7, with D hard to call. CDR1 and CDR2 from the germline V gene are SQVTM and ANQGSEA. The ends were cut back, 8 bases at V and 3 bases at J, with 14 bases in the middle. This CDR3 is built from 12 residues. CDR3 in amino acids: CSYRGRNYEQYF. The CDR3 DNA follows: TGCAGCTACAGAGGTCGCAACTACGAGCAGTACTTC.

The chain employs TRBV6-1 and TRBJ2-5; D is unresolved. Germline V CDR1 and CDR2: MNHNS, SASEGT. The CDR3 spans 15 residues. Trimming removed 5 bases from V and 4 bases from J, with 17 bases in between. The CDR3 DNA reads as TGTGCCAGCAGTCCCGACCCCAGCGCTAGAGAGACCCAGTACTTC. Translation gives CASSPDPSARETQYF.

This chain joins TRBV7-2 and TRBJ2-1, with D tentatively TRBD2 (6 bases). The CDR3 totals 16 residues. Germline CDR1 SGHTA, CDR2 FQGNSA. V was shortened by 4 bases and J by 3 bases, with 16 bases between the two germline ends. This chain's CDR3 is CASSWRGGGGYNEQFF. CDR3 nucleotides: TGTGCCAGCAGCTGGAGGGGCGGTGGTGGCTACAATGAGCAGTTCTTC.

Only a few counts were recorded for this clonotype. The chain is built from TRBV4-1 and TRBJ1-5; no firm D call. This CDR3 is built from 15 residues. Trimming stripped 0 bases from V and 4 bases from J, with 10 bases between. Germline V CDR1 and CDR2: MGHRA, YSYEKL. The CDR3: CASSQDPNSNQPQHF. The CDR3 DNA sequence: TGCGCCAGCAGCCAAGATCCGAACAGTAATCAGCCCCAGCATTTT.

This clonotype has a handful of counts. The J gene is TRBJ2-7, the V gene TRBV21-1; the D call of TRBD2 is as the table states it, not checked on the DNA. TRBV21-1 is listed as a pseudogene. The CDR3 is 15 amino acids. CDR3 DNA sequence: TGTGCCAGCAGCAAAGGTGGGAGTCAACCCTACGAGCAGTACTTC. It translates to CASSKGGSQPYEQYF.